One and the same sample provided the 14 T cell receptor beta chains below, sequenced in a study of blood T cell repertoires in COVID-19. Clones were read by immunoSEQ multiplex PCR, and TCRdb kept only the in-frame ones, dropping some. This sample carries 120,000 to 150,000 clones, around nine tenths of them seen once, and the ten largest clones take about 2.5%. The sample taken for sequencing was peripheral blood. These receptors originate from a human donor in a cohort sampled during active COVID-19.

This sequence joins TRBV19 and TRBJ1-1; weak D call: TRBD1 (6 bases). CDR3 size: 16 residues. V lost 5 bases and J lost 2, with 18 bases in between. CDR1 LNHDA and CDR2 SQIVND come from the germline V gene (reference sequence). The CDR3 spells CASSSLSGQSNTEAFF. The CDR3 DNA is TGTGCCAGTAGTTCTCTGTCTGGACAGTCCAACACTGAAGCTTTCTTT.

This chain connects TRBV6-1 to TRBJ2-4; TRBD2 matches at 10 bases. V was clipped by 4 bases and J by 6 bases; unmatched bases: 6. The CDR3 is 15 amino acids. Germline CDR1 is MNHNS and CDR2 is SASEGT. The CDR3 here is CASSGAGGPSNIQYF. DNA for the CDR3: TGTGCCAGCAGTGGAGCGGGGGGGCCTTCAAACATTCAGTACTTC.

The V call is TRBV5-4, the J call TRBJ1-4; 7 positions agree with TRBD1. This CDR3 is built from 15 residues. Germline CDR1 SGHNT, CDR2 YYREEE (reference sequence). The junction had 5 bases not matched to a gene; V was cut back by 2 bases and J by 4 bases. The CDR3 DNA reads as TGTGCCAGCAGCTTTAGGGGACAGCGTAATGAAAAACTGTTTTTT. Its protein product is CASSFRGQRNEKLFF.

The CDR3 DNA reads TGTGCCATCACCAATCACACAGGGGTTGAGCAGTTCTTC. It yields the protein CAITNHTGVEQFF. The chain combines TRBV10-3 with TRBJ2-1; 7 nucleotides agree with TRBD1. V lost 7 bases, J lost 9 bases, and 9 bases stayed unmatched. Germline V gives CDR1 ENHRY, CDR2 SYGVKD. CDR3 size: 13 residues.

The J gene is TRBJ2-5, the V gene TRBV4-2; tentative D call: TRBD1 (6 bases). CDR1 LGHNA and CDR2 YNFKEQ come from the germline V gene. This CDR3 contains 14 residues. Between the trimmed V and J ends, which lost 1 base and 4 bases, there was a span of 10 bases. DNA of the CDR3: TGTGCCAGCAGCCAAGTGAGAGGGGGAGAGACCCAGTACTTC. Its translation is CASSQVRGGETQYF.

The CDR3 DNA is TGCGCCAGCAGCTTGGACCGGGACGAGCAGTACTTC. Its translation: CASSLDRDEQYF. The J gene is TRBJ2-7, the V gene TRBV5-1; D gene unclear. The CDR3 extends over 12 amino acids. The V gene's germline CDR1 is SGHRS and CDR2 YFSETQ. The V gene lost 0 bases and the J gene lost 5 bases, with 6 bases spanning the gap.

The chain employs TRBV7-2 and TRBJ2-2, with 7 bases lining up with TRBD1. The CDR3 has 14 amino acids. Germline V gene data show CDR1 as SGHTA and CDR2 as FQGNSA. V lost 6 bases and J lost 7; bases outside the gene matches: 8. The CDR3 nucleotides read TGTGCCAGCAGGCCTAATACAGGGGTCGGGGAGCTGTTTTTT. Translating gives CASRPNTGVGELFF.

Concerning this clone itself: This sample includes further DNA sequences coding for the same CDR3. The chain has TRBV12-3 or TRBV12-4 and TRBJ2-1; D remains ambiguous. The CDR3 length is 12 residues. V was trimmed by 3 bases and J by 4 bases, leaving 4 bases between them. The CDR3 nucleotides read TGTGCCAGCAGTTTCAGGTACAATGAGCAGTTCTTC. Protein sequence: CASSFRYNEQFF.

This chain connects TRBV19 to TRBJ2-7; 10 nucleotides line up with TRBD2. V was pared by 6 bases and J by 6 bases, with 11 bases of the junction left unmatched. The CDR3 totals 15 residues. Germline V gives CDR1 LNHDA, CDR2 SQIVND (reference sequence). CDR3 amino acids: CASSHLLAGGPEQYF. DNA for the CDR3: TGTGCCAGTAGCCACCTGTTAGCGGGGGGTCCCGAGCAGTACTTC.

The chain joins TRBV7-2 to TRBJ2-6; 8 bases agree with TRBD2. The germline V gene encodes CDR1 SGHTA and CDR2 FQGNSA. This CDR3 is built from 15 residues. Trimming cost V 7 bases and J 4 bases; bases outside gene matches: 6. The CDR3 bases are TGTGCCAGCATCCGGGGGGGGCGGGGGGCCAACGTCCTGACTTTC. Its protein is CASIRGGRGANVLTF.

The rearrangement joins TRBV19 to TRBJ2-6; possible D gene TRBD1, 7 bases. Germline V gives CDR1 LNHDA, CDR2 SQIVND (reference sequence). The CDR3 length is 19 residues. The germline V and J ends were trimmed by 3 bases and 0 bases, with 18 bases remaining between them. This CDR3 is CASSIGTGQVLSGANVLTF. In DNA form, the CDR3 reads TGTGCCAGTAGTATTGGGACTGGACAGGTTCTCTCTGGGGCCAACGTCCTGACTTTC.

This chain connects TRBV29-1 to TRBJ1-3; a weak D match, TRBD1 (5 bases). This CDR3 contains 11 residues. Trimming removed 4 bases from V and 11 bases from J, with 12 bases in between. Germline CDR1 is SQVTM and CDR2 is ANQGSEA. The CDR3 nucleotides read TGCAGCGTTGGGGACTCGCGGCCCATATATTTT. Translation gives CSVGDSRPIYF.

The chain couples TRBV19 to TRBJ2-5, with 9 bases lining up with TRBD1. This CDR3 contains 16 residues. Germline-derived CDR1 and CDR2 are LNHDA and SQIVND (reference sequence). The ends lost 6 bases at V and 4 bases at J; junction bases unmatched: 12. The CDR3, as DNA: TGTGCCAGTAGCGAATATGGGACAGGGATTCGAGAGACCCAGTACTTC. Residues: CASSEYGTGIRETQYF. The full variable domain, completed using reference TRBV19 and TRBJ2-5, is DGGITQSPKYLFRKEGQNVTLSCEQNLNHDAMYWYRQDPGQGLRLIYYSQIVNDFQKGDIAEGYSVSREKKESFPLTVTSAQKNPTAFYLCASSEYGTGIRETQYFGPGTRLLVL.

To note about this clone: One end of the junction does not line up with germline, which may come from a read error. CDR3 region: CASTQWASGSLSTDTQYF. The CDR3 DNA follows: TGTGCCAGCACCCAATGGGCTAGCGGGTCTCTTAGCACAGATACGCAGTATTTT. V and J are TRBV3-1 (or the pseudogene TRBV3-2) and TRBJ2-3, with 8 positions matching TRBD2. The CDR3 runs 18 residues. Germline loops: CDR1 LGHDT, CDR2 YNNKEL (reference sequence).